The subject of this entry is one T cell receptor beta chain. Its specific antigen is unknown. No much larger clonotype is one base removed from it; base qualities were not supplied. The record originates from a study of T cell repertoires in cytomegalovirus infection (dated by TCRdb to the late 2010s). For context, the study as a whole: Peptide stimulations targeted recently identified HLA-C-restricted CMV epitopes, whose presentation resists viral immunomodulation, together with well-studied HLA-B-restricted epitopes. Because public TCR beta signatures pointed to carriage of CMV infection together with the matching HLA type, the HLA type of each donor mattered for the analysis. Study-wide findings and limitations: In both this cohort and an independent cohort of 352 donors, the cumulative frequency of public TCR beta family members distinguished carriers of CMV infection plus the relevant HLA type. The ex vivo response was dominated by HLA-C-restricted CMV-specific TCR beta clonotypes, which also provided the single most frequent clonotype in two of eight donors.

TCRdb shows the sequencer as Illumina HiSeq 1500. The raw public reads went through TCRdb reprocessing: fastp at Q25, MiXCR clone calling, in-frame beta chains kept. All rows with the same CDR3 protein become a single entry with the most common DNA and genes. This sample gives about half a million distinct CDR3 sequences in total; 30% to 40% of them show up just once. About a sixth of the sample is held by the ten biggest clonotypes. Deletion took 5 bases off V and 1 base off J, with a span of 17 bases between the germline ends. Spanning cysteine to phenylalanine, the CDR3 consists of 17 amino acids. The only DNA kept is the CDR3, 51 bases in frame from the first base. The germline V gene sets CDR1 to SGHTA and CDR2 to FQGNSA. Sample treatment or condition, as interpreted from the label and publication: in vitro stimulation with specific CMV peptide epitopes to enrich CMV-specific T cells.

The clonotype comes from a human donor in good health (CMV status not recorded). Some clones in this sample may be carry-over from other donors' samples. The V gene is TRBV7-2 and the J gene is TRBJ2-2; no confident D gene assignment can be made. The input for sequencing was cultured PBMCs, taken from culture after CMV antigen stimulation. The DNA sequence reads TGTGCCAGCAGCCCTAGGAGACGCGGAGTGAACACCGGGGAGCTGTTTTTT. This codes for CASSPRRRGVNTGELFF.